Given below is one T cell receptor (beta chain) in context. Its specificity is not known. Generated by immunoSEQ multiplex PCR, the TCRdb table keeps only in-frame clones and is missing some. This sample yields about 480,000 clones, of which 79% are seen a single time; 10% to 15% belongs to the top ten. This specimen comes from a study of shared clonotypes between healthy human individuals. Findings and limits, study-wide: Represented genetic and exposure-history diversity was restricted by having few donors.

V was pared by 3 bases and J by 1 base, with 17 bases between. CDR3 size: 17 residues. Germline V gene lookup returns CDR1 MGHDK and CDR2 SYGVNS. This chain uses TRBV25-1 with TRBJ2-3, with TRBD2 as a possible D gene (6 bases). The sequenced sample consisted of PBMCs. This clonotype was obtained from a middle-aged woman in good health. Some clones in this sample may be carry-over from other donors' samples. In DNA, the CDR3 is TGTGCCAGCAGTGACCCCGGGTGGGGAGGTGGCACAGATACGCAGTATTTT. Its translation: CASSDPGWGGGTDTQYF.